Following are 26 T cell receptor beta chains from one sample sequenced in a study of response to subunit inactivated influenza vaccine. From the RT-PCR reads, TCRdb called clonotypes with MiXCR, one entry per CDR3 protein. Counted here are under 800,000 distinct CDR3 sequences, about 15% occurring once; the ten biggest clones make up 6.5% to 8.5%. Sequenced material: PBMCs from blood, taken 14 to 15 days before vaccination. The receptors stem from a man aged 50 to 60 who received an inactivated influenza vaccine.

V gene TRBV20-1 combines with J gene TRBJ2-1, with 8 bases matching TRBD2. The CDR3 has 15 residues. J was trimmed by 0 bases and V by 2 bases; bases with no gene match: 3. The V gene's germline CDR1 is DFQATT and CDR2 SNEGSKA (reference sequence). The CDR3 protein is CSARPSGLSYNEQFF. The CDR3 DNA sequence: TGCAGTGCTAGACCTAGCGGGCTCTCCTACAATGAGCAGTTCTTC.

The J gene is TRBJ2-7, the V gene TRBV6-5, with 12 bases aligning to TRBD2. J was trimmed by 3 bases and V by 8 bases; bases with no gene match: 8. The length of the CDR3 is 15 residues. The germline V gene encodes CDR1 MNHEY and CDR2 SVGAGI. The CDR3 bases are TGTGCCAGCTGTACTCGACTAGCGGGAGTCTACGAGCAGTACTTC. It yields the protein CASCTRLAGVYEQYF.

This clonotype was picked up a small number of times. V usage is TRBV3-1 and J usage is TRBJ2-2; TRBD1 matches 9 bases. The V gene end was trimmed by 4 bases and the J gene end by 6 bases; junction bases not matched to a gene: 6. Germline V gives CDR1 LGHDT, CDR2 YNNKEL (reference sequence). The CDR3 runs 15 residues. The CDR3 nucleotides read TGTGCCAGCAGCCCCGGACAGGGGATCGCCGGGGAGCTGTTTTTT. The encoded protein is CASSPGQGIAGELFF.

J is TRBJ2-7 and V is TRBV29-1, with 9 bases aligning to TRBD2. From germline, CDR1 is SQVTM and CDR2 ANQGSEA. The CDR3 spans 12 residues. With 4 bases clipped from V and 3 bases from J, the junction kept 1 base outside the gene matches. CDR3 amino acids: CSVVLAGYEQYF. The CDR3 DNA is TGCAGCGTTGTACTAGCGGGCTACGAGCAGTACTTC.

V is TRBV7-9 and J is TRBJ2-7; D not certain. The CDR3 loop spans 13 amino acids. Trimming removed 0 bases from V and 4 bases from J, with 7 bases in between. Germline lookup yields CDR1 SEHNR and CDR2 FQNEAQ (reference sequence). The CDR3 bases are TGTGCCAGCAGCTTAGCGGCAGAATACGAGCAGTACTTC. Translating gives CASSLAAEYEQYF.

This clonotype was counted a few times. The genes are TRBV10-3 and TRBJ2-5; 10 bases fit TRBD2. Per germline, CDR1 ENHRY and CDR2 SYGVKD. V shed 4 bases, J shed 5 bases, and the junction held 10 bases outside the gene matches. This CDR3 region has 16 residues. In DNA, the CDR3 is TGTGCCATCAGTGGGTACCCCAGCGGGGGGGCGGAGACCCAGTACTTC. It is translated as CAISGYPSGGAETQYF.

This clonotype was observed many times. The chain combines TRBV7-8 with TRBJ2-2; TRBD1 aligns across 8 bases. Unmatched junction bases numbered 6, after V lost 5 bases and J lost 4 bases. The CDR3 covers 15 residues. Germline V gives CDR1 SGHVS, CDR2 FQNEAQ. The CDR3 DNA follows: TGTGCCAGCAGCCCGAGGGGACAGGCCACCGGGGAGCTGTTTTTT. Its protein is CASSPRGQATGELFF.

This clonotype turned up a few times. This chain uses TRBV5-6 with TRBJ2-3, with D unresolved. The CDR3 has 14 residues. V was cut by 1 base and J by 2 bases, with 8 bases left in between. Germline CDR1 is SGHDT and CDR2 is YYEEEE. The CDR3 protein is CASSLPDTTDTQYF. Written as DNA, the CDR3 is TGTGCCAGCAGCTTGCCCGATACCACAGATACGCAGTATTTT. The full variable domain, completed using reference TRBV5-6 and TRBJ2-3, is DAGVTQSPTHLIKTRGQQVTLRCSPKSGHDTVSWYQQALGQGPQFIFQYYEEEERQRGNFPDRFSGHQFPNYSSELNVNALLLGDSALYLCASSLPDTTDTQYFGPGTRLTVL.

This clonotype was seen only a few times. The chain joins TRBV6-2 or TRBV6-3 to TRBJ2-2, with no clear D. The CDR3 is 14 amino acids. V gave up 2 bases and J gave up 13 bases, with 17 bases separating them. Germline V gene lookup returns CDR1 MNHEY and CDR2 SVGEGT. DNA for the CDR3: TGTGCCAGCAGTTACGCCCCTCACCCTACAGCGCTGTTTTTT. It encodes CASSYAPHPTALFF.

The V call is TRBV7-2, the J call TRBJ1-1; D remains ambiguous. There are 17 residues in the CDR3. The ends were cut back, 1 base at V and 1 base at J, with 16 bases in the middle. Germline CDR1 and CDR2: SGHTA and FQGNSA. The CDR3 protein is CASSLVDRGLGNTEAFF. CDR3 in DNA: TGTGCCAGCAGCTTAGTAGATCGTGGGTTGGGGAACACTGAAGCTTTCTTT.

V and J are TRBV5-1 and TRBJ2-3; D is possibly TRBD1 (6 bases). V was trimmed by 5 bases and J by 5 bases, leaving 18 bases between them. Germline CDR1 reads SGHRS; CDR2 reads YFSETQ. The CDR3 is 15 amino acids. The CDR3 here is CASSLQGMAGDTQYF. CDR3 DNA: TGCGCCAGCAGTCTCCAGGGGATGGCAGGAGATACGCAGTATTTT.

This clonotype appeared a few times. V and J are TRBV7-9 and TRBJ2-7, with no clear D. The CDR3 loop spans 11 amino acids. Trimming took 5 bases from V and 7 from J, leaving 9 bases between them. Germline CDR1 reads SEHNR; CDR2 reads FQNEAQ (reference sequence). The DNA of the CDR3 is TGTGCCAGCAGCCCGATCGGGGAGCAGTACTTC. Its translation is CASSPIGEQYF.

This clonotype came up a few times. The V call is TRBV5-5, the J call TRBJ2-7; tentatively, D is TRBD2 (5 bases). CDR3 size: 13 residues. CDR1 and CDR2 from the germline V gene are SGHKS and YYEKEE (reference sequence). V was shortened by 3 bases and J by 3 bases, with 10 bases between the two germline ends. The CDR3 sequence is CASSSGLHYEQYF. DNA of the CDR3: TGTGCCAGCAGCTCTGGACTTCACTACGAGCAGTACTTC.

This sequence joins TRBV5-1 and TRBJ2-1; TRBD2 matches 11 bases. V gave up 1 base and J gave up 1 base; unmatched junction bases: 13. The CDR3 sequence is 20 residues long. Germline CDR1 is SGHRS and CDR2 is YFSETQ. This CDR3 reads CASSLKGGVTSGASYNEQFF. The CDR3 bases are TGCGCCAGCAGCTTGAAGGGTGGTGTGACTAGCGGGGCGTCCTACAATGAGCAGTTCTTC.

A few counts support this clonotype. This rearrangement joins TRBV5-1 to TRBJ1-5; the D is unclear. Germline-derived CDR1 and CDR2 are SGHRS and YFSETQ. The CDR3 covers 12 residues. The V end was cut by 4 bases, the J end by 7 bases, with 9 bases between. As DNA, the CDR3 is TGCGCCAGCAGCAGGATGAAGCAGCCCCAGCATTTT. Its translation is CASSRMKQPQHF.

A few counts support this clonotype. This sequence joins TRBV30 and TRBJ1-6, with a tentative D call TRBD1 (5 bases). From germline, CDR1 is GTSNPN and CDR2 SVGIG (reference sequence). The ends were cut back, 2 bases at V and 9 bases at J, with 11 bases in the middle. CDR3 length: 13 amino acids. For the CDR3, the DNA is TGTGCCTGGAGTATGGGGGAAGGTTCACCCCTCCACTTT. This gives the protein CAWSMGEGSPLHF. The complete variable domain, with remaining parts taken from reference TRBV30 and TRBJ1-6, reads SQTIHQWPATLVQPVGSPLSLECTVEGTSNPNLYWYRQAAGRGLQLLFYSVGIGQISSEVPQNLSASRPQDRQFILSSKKLLLSDSGFYLCAWSMGEGSPLHFGNGTRLTVT.

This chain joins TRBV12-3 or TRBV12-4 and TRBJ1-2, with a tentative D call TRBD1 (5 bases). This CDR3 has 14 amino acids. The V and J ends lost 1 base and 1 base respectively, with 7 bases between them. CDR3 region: CASSLDRNNYGYTF. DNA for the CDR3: TGTGCCAGCAGTTTAGACAGGAATAACTATGGCTACACCTTC.

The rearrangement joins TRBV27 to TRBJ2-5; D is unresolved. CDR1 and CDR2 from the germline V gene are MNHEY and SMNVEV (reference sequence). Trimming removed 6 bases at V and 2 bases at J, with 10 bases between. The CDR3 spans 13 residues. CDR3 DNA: TGTGCCAGCAGCAAAACCTATCAAGAGACCCAGTACTTC. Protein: CASSKTYQETQYF.

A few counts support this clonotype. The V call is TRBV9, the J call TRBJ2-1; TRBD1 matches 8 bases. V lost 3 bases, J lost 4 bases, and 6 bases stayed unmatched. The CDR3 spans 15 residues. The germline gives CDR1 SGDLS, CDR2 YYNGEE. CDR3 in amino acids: CASSAQGAMYNEQFF. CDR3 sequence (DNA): TGTGCCAGCAGCGCCCAGGGGGCCATGTACAATGAGCAGTTCTTC.

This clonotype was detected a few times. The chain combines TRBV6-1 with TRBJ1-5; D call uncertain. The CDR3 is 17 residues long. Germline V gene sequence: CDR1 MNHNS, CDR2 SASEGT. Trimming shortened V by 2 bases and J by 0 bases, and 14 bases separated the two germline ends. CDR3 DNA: TGTGCCAGCAGTGAAACTCGACGGACTGATAGCAATCAGCCCCAGCATTTT. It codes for CASSETRRTDSNQPQHF.

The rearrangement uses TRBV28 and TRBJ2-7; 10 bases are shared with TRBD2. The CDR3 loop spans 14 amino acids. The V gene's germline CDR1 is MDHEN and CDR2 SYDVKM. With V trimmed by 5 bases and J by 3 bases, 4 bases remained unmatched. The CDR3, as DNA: TGTGCCAGCAGTAAAGCGGGAGGGGACTACGAGCAGTACTTC. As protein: CASSKAGGDYEQYF. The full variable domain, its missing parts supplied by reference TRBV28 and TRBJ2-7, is DVKVTQSSRYLVKRTGEKVFLECVQDMDHENMFWYRQDPGLGLRLIYFSYDVKMKEKGDIPEGYSVSREKKERFSLILESASTNQTSMYLCASSKAGGDYEQYFGPGTRLTVT.

The CDR3, as DNA: TGTGCCATCAGTGGTCCTCTGGGAGGGAAGCACTATGGCTACACCTTC. Its protein is CAISGPLGGKHYGYTF. The chain combines TRBV10-3 with TRBJ1-2; D unclear. Germline V gene sequence: CDR1 ENHRY, CDR2 SYGVKD. V was shortened by 4 bases and J by 3 bases, with 18 bases between the two germline ends. The CDR3 consists of 16 residues.

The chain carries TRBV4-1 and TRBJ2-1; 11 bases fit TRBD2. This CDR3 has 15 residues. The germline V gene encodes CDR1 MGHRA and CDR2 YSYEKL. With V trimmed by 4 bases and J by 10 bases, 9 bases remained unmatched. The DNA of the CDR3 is TGCGCCAGCAGCCTGAATAGCGGGAGGGCGGACGAGCAGTTCTTC. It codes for CASSLNSGRADEQFF.

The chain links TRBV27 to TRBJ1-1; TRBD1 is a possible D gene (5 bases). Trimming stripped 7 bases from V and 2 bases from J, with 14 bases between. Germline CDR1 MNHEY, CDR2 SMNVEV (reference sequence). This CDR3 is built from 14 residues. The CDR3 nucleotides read TGTGCCAGCAACCCCCCAGGGTTAAACACTGAAGCTTTCTTT. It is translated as CASNPPGLNTEAFF.

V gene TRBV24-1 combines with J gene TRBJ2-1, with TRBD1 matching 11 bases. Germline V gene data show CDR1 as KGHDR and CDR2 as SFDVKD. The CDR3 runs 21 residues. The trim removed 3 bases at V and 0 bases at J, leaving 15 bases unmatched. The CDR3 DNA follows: TGTGCCACCAGTGATGTAGCCGGGACAGGGGGTTCTACCTTCTCCTACAATGAGCAGTTCTTC. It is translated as CATSDVAGTGGSTFSYNEQFF.

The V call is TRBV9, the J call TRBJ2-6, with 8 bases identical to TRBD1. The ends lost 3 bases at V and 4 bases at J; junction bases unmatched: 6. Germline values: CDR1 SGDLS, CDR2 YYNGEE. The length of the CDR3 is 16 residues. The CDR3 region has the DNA TGTGCCAGCAGCGGACAGGGGCCGGGGGGGGCCAACGTCCTGACTTTC. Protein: CASSGQGPGGANVLTF.